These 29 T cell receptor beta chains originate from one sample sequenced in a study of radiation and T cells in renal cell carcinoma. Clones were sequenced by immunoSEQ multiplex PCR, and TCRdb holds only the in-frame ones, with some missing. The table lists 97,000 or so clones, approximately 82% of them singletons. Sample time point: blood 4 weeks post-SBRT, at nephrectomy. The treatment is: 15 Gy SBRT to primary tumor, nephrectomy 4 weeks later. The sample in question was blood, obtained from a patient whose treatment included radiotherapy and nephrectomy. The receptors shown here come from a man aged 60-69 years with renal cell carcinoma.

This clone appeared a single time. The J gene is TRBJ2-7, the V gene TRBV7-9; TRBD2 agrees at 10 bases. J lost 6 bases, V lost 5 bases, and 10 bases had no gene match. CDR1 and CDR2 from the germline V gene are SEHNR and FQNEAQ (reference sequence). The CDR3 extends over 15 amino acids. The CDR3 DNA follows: TGTGCCAGCAGCGTCAGCGGGAGGGCCGGGGGCGAGCAGTACTTC. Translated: CASSVSGRAGGEQYF.

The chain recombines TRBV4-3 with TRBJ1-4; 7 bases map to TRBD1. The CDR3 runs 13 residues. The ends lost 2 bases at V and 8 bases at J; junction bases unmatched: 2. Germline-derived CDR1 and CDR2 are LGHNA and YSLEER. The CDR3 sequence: CASSQQGGEKLFF. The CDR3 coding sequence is TGCGCCAGCAGCCAACAGGGGGGGGAAAAACTGTTTTTT.

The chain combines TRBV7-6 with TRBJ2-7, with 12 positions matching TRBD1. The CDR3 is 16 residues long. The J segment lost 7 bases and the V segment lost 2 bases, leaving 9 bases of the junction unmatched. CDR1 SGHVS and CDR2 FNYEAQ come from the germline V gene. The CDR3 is CASSLLGQGAVSEQYF. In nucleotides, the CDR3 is TGTGCCAGCAGCTTACTGGGACAGGGGGCGGTTAGTGAGCAGTACTTC.

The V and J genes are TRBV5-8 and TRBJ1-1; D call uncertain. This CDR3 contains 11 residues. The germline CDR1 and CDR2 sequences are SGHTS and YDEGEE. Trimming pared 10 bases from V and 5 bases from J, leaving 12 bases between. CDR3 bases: TGTGCCTCCTCCGACGGGACTGAAGCTTTCTTT. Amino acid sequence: CASSDGTEAFF.

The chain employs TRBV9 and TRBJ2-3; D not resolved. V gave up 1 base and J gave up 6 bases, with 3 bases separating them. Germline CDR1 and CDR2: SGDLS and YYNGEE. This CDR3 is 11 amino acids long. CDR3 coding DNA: TGTGCCAGCAGCGTAAGGGATACGCAGTATTTT. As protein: CASSVRDTQYF.

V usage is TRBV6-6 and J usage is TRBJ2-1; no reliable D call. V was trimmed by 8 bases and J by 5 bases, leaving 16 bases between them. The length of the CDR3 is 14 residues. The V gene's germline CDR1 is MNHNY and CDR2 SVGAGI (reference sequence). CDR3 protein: CASRPSASDNEQFF. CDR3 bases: TGTGCCAGCCGCCCATCTGCATCGGACAATGAGCAGTTCTTC.

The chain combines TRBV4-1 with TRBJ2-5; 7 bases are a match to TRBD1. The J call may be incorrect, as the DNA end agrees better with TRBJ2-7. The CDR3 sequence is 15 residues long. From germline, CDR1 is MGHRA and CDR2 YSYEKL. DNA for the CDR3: TGCGCCAGCAGCCACCAGGGGGAGCCCTTCTACGAGCAGTACTTC. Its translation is CASSHQGEPFYEQYF.

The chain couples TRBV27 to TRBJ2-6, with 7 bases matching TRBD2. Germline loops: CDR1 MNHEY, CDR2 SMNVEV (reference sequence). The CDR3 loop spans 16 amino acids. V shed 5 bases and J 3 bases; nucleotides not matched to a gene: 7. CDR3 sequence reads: CASSPRGEFGANVLTF. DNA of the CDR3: TGTGCCAGCAGTCCCCGGGGGGAGTTTGGGGCCAACGTCCTGACTTTC.

The CDR3 sequence is CPGTPRKSGPNNEKLFF. The CDR3 region has the DNA TGTCCTGGGACCCCACGTAAATCAGGACCGAATAATGAAAAACTGTTTTTT. This sequence joins TRBV22-1 and TRBJ1-4. TRBV22-1 is labeled a pseudogene. The CDR3 totals 17 residues.

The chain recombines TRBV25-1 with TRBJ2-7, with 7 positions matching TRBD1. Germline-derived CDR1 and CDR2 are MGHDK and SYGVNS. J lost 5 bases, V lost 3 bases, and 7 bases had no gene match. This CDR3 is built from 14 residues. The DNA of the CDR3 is TGTGCCAGCAGTGAGACAGGGAAAGGGCACGAGCAGTACTTC. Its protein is CASSETGKGHEQYF.

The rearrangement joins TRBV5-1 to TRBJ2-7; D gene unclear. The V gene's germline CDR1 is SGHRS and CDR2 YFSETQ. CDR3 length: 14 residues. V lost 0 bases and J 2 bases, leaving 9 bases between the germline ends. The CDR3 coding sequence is TGCGCCAGCAGCTTGGTGGAGCCTCCCTACGAGCAGTACTTC. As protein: CASSLVEPPYEQYF.

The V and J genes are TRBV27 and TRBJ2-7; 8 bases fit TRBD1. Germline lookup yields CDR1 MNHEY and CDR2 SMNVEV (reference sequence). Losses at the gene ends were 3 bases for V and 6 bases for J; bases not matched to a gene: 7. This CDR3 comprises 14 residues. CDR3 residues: CASSFGQTGGEQYF. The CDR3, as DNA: TGTGCCAGCAGTTTTGGCCAAACAGGGGGCGAGCAGTACTTC.

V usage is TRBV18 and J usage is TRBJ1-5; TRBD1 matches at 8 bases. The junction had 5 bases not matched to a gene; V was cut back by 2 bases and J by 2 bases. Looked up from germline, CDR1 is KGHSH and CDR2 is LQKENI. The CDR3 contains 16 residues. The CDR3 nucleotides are TGTGCCAGCTCACCAACTGGACAGGGAGGCAATCAGCCCCAGCATTTT. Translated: CASSPTGQGGNQPQHF.

CDR3 protein: CAISDSGTSGLNEQFF. The CDR3 DNA reads TGTGCCATCAGCGACTCTGGGACTAGCGGGCTCAATGAGCAGTTCTTC. The chain employs TRBV10-3 and TRBJ2-1, with 12 positions matching TRBD2. Unmatched junction bases numbered 9, after V lost 6 bases and J lost 6 bases. CDR1 is ENHRY, CDR2 SYGVKD, per germline. The CDR3 sequence is 16 residues long.

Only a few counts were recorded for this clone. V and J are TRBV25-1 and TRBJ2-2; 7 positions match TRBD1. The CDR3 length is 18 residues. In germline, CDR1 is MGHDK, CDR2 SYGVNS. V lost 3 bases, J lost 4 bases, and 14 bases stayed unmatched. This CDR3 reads CASSEGDRGSTSTGELFF. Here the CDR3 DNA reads TGTGCCAGCAGTGAGGGGGACAGAGGTAGTACTAGCACCGGGGAGCTGTTTTTT.

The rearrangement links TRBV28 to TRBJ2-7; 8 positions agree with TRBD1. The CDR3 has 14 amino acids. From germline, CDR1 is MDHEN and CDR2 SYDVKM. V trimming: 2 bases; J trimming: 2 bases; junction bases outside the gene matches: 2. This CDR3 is CASSLRQGTYEQYF. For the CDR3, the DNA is TGTGCCAGCAGTTTACGACAGGGGACCTACGAGCAGTACTTC.

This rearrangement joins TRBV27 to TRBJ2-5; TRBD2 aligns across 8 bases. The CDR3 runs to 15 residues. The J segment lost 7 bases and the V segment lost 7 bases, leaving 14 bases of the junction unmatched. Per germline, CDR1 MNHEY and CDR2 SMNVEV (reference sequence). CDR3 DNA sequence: TGTGCCAGCATTCCCGATAGCGGGGCGGTGGGGACCCAGTACTTC. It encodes CASIPDSGAVGTQYF.

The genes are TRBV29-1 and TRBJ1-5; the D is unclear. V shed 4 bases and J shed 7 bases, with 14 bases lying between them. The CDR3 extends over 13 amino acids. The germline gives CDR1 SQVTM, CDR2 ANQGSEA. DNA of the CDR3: TGCAGCGTTGCCCTCGGCACGGGGCAGCCCCAGCATTTT. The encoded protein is CSVALGTGQPQHF.

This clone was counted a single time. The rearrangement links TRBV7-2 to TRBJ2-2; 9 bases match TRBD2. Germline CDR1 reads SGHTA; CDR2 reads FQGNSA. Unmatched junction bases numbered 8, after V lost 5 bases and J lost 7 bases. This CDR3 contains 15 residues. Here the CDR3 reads CASSARSGSGGELFF. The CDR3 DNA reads TGTGCCAGCAGCGCTCGTAGCGGGAGTGGCGGGGAGCTGTTTTTT.

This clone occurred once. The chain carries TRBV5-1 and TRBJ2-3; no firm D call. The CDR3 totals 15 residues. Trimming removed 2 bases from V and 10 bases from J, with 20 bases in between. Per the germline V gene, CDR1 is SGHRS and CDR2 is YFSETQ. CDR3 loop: CASSFSPSPPNAQYF. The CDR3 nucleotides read TGCGCCAGCAGCTTCAGTCCCAGCCCCCCCAATGCGCAGTATTTT.

CDR3 protein: CASSTNFRDRYTDTQYF. DNA of the CDR3: TGTGCCAGCAGCACAAACTTCCGGGACAGGTACACAGATACGCAGTATTTT. V usage is TRBV4-2 and J usage is TRBJ2-3; 8 bases map to TRBD1. Germline CDR1 LGHNA, CDR2 YNFKEQ. Trimming took 5 bases from V and 2 from J; bases not matched to a gene: 12. The CDR3 has 17 amino acids.

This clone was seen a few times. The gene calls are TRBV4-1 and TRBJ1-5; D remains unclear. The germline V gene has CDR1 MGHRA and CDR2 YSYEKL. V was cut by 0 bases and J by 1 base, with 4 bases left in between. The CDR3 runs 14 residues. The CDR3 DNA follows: TGCGCCAGCAGCCAAGACAGAAGCAATCAGCCCCAGCATTTT. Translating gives CASSQDRSNQPQHF.

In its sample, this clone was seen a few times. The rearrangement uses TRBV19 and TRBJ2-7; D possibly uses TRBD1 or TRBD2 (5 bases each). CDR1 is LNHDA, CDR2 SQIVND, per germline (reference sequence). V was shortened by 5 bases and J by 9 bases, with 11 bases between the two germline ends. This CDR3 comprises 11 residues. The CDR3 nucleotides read TGTGCCAGTAGTTACACCGGGACGCAGTACTTC. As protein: CASSYTGTQYF.

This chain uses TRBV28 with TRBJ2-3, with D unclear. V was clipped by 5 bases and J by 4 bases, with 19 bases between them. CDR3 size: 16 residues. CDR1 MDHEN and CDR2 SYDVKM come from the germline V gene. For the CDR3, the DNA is TGTGCCAGCAGTCCCACCCCGGATCCCCAGTCAGATACGCAGTATTTT. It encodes CASSPTPDPQSDTQYF.

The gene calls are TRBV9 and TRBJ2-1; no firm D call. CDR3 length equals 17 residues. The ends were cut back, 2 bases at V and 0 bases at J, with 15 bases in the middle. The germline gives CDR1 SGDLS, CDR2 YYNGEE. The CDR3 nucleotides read TGTGCCAGCAGCGTGCGCCCTGTAATTATCTCCTACAATGAGCAGTTCTTC. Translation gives CASSVRPVIISYNEQFF. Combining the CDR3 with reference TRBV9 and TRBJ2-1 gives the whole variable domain DSGVTQTPKHLITATGQRVTLRCSPRSGDLSVYWYQQSLDQGLQFLIQYYNGEERAKGNILERFSAQQFPDLHSELNLSSLELGDSALYFCASSVRPVIISYNEQFFGPGTRLTVL.

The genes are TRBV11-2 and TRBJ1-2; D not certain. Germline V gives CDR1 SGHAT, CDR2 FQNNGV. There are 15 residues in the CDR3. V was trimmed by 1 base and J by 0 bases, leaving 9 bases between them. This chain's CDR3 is CASSLGQAANYGYTF. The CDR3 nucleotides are TGTGCCAGCAGCTTAGGGCAGGCGGCTAACTATGGCTACACCTTC.

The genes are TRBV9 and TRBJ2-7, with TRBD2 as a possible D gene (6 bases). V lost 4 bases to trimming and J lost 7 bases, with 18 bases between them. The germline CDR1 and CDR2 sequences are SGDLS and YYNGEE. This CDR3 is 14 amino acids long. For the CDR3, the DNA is TGTGCCAGCAGCCTGCTCCCGGGAGCGCGGGAGCAGTACTTC. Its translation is CASSLLPGAREQYF. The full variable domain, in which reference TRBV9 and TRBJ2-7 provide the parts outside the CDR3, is DSGVTQTPKHLITATGQRVTLRCSPRSGDLSVYWYQQSLDQGLQFLIQYYNGEERAKGNILERFSAQQFPDLHSELNLSSLELGDSALYFCASSLLPGAREQYFGPGTRLTVT.

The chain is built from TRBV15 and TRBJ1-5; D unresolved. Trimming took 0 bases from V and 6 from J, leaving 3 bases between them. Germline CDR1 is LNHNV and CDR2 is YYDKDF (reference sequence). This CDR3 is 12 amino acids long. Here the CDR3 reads CATSRESQPQHF. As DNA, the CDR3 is TGTGCCACCAGCAGAGAATCTCAGCCCCAGCATTTT.

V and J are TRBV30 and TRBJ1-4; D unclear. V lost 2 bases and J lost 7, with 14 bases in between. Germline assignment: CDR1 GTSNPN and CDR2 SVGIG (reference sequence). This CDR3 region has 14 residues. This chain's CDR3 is CAWSPDLLGEKLFF. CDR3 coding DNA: TGTGCCTGGAGTCCGGATTTGTTGGGTGAAAAACTGTTTTTT.